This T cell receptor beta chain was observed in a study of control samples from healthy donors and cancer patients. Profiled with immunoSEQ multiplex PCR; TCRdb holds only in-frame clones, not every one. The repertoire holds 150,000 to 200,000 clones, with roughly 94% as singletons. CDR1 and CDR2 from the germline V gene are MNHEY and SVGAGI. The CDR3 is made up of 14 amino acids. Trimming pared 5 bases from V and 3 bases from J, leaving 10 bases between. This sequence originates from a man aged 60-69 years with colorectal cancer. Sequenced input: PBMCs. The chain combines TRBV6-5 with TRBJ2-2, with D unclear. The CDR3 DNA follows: TGTGCCAGCAGTCCAGTAGCCTACACCGGGGAGCTGTTTTTT. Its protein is CASSPVAYTGELFF.